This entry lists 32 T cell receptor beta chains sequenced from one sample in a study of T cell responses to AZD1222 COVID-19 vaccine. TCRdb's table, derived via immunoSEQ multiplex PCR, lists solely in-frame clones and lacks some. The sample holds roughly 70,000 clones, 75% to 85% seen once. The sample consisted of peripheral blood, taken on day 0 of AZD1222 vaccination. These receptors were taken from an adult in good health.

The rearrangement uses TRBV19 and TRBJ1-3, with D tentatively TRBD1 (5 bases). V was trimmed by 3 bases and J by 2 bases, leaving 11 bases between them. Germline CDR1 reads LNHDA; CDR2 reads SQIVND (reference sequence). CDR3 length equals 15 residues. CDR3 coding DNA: TGTGCCAGTAGTATCAGCCCAGGGCCTGGAAACACCATATATTTT. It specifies CASSISPGPGNTIYF.

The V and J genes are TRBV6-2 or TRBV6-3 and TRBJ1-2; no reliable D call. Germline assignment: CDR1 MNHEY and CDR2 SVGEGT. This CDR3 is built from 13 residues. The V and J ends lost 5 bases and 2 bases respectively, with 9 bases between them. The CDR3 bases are TGTGCCAGCAGTCCAAGGACCAACTATGGCTACACCTTC. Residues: CASSPRTNYGYTF.

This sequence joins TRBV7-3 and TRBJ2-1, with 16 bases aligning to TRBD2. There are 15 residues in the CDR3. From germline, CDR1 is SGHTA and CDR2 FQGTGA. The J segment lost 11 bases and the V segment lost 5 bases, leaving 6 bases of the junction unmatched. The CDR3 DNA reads TGTGCCAGCAGCATGGGACTAGCGGGGGGGGGTCAGCAGTTCTTC. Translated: CASSMGLAGGGQQFF.

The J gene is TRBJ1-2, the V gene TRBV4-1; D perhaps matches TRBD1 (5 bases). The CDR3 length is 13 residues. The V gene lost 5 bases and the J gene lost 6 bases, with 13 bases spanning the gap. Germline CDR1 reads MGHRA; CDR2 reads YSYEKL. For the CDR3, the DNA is TGCGCCAGCAGCGGCGGAAGGGGAGATGGCTACACCTTC. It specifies CASSGGRGDGYTF.

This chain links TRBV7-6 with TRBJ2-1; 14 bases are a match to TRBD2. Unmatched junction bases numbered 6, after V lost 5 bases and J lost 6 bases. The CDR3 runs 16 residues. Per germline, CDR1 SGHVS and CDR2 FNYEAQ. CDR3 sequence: CASSISGTSGGNEQFF. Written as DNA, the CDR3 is TGTGCCAGCAGCATTTCAGGGACTAGCGGGGGCAATGAGCAGTTCTTC. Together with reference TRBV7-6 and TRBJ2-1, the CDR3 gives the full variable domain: GAGVSQSPRYKVTKRGQDVALRCDPISGHVSLYWYRQALGQGPEFLTYFNYEAQQDKSGLPNDRFSAERPEGSISTLTIQRTEQRDSAMYRCASSISGTSGGNEQFFGPGTRLTVL.

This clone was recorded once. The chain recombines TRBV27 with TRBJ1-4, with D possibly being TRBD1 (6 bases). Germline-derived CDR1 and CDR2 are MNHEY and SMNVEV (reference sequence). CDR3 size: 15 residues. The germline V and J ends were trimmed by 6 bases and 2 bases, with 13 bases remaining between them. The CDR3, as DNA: TGTGCCAGCAGCCCCGCTCAGGGGACTAATGAAAAACTGTTTTTT. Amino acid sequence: CASSPAQGTNEKLFF. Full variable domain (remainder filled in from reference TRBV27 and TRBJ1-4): EAQVTQNPRYLITVTGKKLTVTCSQNMNHEYMSWYRQDPGLGLRQIYYSMNVEVTDKGDVPEGYKVSRKEKRNFPLILESPSPNQTSLYFCASSPAQGTNEKLFFGSGTQLSVL.

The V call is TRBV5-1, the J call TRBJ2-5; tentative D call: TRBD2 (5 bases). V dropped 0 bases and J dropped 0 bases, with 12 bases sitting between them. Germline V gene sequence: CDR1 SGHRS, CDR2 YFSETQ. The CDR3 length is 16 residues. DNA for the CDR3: TGCGCCAGCAGCTTGGAACCTAGCAAGTACCAAGAGACCCAGTACTTC. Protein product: CASSLEPSKYQETQYF. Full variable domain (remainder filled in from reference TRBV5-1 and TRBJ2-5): KAGVTQTPRYLIKTRGQQVTLSCSPISGHRSVSWYQQTPGQGLQFLFEYFSETQRNKGNFPGRFSGRQFSNSRSEMNVSTLELGDSALYLCASSLEPSKYQETQYFGPGTRLLVL.

This CDR3 reads CASSRIGSPLHF. The CDR3 region has the DNA TGTGCCAGCAGCCGTATAGGTTCACCCCTCCACTTT. The rearrangement joins TRBV21-1 to TRBJ1-6. TRBV21-1 is a recognized pseudogene. The CDR3 has 12 residues.

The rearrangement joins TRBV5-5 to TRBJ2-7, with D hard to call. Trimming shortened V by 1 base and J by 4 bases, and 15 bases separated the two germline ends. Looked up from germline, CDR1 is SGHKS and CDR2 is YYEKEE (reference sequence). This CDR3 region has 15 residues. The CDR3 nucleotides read TGTGCCAGCAGCTTGATGTTAGGTCAAGGATACGAGCAGTACTTC. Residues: CASSLMLGQGYEQYF.

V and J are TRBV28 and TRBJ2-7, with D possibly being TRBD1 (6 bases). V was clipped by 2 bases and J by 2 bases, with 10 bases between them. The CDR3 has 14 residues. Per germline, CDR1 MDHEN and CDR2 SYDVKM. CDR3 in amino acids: CASSLGGPTYEQYF. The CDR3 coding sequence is TGTGCCAGCAGTTTAGGGGGCCCTACCTACGAGCAGTACTTC.

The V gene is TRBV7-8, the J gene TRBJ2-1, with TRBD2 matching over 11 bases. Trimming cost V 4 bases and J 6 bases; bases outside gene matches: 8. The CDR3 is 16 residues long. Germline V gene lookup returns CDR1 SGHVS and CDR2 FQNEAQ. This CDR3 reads CASSSTLGLAANEQFF. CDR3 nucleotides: TGTGCCAGCAGCTCCACACTGGGACTAGCGGCCAATGAGCAGTTCTTC.

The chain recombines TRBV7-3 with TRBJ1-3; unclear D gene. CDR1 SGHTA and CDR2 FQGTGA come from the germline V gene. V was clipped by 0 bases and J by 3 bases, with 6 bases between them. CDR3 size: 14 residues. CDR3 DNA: TGTGCCAGCAGCTTAACCGGGGATGGAAACACCATATATTTT. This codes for CASSLTGDGNTIYF.

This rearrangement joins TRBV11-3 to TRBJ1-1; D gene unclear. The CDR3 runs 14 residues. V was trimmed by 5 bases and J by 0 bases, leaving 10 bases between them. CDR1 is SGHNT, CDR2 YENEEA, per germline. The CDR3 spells CASSRASLNTEAFF. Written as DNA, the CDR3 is TGTGCCAGCAGCAGGGCCTCCCTGAACACTGAAGCTTTCTTT.

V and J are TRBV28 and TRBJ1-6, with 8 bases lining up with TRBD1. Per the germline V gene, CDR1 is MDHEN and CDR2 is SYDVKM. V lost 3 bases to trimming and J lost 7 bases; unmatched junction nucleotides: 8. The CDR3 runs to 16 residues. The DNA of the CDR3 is TGTGCCAGCAGTTTTTACCTCGGACAGGGCAATTCACCCCTCCACTTT. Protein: CASSFYLGQGNSPLHF.

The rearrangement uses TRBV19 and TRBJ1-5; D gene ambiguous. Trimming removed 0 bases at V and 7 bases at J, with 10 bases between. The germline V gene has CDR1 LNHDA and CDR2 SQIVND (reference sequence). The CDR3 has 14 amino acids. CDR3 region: CASSIESLYQPQHF. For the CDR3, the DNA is TGTGCCAGTAGTATAGAATCCTTATACCAGCCCCAGCATTTT.

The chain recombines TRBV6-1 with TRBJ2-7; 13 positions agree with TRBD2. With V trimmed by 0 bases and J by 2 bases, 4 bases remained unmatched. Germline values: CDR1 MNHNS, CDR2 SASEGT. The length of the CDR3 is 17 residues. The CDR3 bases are TGTGCCAGCAGTGAAGCGGAGGGACTAGCGGGACCCTACGAGCAGTACTTC. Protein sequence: CASSEAEGLAGPYEQYF.

CDR3 residues: CASSQGGQLNQPQHF. The DNA of the CDR3 is TGTGCCAGCAGCCAAGGGGGACAGCTTAATCAGCCCCAGCATTTT. This rearrangement joins TRBV3-1 (or the pseudogene TRBV3-2) to TRBJ1-5, with 7 bases that match TRBD1. V was clipped by 1 base and J by 4 bases; unmatched bases: 4. Germline V gene sequence: CDR1 LGHDT, CDR2 YNNKEL (reference sequence). The CDR3 sequence is 15 residues long.

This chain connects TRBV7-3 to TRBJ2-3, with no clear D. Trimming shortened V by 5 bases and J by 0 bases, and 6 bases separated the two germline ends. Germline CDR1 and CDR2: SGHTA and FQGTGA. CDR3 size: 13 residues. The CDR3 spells CASSISSTDTQYF. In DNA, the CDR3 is TGTGCCAGCAGCATCTCTAGCACAGATACGCAGTATTTT.

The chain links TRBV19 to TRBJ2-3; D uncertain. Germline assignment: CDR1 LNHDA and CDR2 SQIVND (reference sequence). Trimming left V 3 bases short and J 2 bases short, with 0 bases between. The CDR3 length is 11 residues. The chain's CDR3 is CASSITDTQYF. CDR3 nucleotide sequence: TGTGCCAGTAGTATCACAGATACGCAGTATTTT.

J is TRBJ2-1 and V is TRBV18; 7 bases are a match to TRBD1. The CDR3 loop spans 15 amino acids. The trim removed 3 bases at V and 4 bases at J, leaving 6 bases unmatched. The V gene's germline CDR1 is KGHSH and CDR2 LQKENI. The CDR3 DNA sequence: TGTGCCAGCTCACCTAGACAGGGAACATACAATGAGCAGTTCTTC. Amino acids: CASSPRQGTYNEQFF. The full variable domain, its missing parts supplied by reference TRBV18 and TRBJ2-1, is NAGVMQNPRHLVRRRGQEARLRCSPMKGHSHVYWYRQLPEEGLKFMVYLQKENIIDESGMPKERFSAEFPKEGPSILRIQQVVRGDSAAYFCASSPRQGTYNEQFFGPGTRLTVL.

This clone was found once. In nucleotides, the CDR3 is TGTGCCTGGAGTGTTGGAGGGCCCCCTGGCTACACCTTC. Amino acids: CAWSVGGPPGYTF. V usage is TRBV30 and J usage is TRBJ1-2; D is unresolved. The CDR3 length is 13 residues. V lost 0 bases to trimming and J lost 7 bases, with 12 bases between them. Germline-derived CDR1 and CDR2 are GTSNPN and SVGIG (reference sequence).

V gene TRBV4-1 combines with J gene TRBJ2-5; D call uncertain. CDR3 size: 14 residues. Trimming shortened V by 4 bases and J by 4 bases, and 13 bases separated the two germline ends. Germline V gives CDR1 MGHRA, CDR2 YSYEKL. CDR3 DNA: TGCGCCAGCAGCCGAGCGTTAGGGCTAGAGACCCAGTACTTC. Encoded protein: CASSRALGLETQYF.

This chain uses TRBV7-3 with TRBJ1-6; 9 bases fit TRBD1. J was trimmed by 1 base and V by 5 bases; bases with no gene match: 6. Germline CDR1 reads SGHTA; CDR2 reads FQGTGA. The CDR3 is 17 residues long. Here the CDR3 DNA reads TGTGCCAGCAGCCACGGACAGGGGAAGTCCTATAATTCACCCCTCCACTTT. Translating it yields CASSHGQGKSYNSPLHF.

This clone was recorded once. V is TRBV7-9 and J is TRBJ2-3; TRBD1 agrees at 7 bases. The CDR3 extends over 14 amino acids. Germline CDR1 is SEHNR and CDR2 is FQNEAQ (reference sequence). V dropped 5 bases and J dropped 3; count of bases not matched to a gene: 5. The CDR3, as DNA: TGTGCCAGCAGCCGACAGGGTATTACAGATACGCAGTATTTT. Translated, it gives CASSRQGITDTQYF.

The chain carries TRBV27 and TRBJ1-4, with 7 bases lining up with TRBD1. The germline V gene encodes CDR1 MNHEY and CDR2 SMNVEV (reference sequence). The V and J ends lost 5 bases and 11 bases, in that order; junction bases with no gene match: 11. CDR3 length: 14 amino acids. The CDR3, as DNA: TGTGCCAGCAGTCCGGGACAGCCCTCTGCTAAACTGTTTTTT. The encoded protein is CASSPGQPSAKLFF.

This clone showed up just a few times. CDR3 sequence: CAAREQIEQFF. The DNA of the CDR3 is TGTGCCGCCCGAGAGCAAATTGAGCAGTTCTTC. The chain joins TRBV6-5 to TRBJ2-1; D is unresolved. Germline CDR1 MNHEY, CDR2 SVGAGI. Deletions cut 11 bases from V and 9 bases from J, with 14 bases between. This CDR3 is built from 11 residues.

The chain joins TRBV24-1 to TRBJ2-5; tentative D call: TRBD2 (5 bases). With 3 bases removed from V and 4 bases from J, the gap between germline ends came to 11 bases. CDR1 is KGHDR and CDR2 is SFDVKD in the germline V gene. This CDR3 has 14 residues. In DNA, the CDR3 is TGTGCCACCAGTGATCCCCGCCGGGGAGAGACCCAGTACTTC. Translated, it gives CATSDPRRGETQYF.

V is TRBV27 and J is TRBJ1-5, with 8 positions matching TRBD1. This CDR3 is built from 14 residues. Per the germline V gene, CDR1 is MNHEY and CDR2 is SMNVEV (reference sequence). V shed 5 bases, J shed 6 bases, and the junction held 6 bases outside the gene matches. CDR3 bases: TGTGCCAGCAGTAGGACAGGGATGCGTCAGCCCCAGCATTTT. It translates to CASSRTGMRQPQHF.

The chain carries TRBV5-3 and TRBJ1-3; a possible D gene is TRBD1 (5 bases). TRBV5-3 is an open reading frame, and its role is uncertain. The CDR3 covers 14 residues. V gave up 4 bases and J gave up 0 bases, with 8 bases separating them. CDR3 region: CARSRGYSGNTIYF. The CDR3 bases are TGTGCCAGAAGCCGGGGGTACTCTGGAAACACCATATATTTT.

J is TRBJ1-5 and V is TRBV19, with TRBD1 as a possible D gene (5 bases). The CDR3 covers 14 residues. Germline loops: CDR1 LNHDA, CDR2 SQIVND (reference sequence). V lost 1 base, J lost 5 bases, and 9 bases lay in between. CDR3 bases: TGTGCCAGTAGTATAGCGGGGGTAGATCAGCCCCAGCATTTT. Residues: CASSIAGVDQPQHF.

The CDR3 DNA is TGTGCCAGTAGTATGTACAGGCTCACAGATACGCAGTATTTT. Translation gives CASSMYRLTDTQYF. The chain joins TRBV19 to TRBJ2-3; D is perhaps TRBD1 (5 bases). V was cut by 3 bases and J by 2 bases, with 9 bases left in between. CDR3 size: 14 residues. Germline CDR1 LNHDA, CDR2 SQIVND (reference sequence).

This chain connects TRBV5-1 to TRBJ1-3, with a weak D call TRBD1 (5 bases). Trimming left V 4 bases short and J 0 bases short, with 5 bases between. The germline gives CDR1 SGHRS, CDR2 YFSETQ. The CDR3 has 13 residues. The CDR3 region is CASSQGSGNTIYF. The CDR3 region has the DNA TGCGCCAGCAGCCAGGGCTCTGGAAACACCATATATTTT.